The 25 T cell receptor beta chains reported below all come from one sample, sequenced in a study of blood T cell repertoires in COVID-19. Sequencing was performed with immunoSEQ multiplex PCR; in TCRdb, only in-frame clones are kept and a portion is missing. The sample contains about 130,000 clones, around 82% of which appear only once. The sample comprised peripheral blood. Every receptor here comes from a woman aged 30 to 39 who had recovered from COVID-19.

This clone turned up a few times. The V and J genes are TRBV2 and TRBJ2-6, with D possibly TRBD1 on 6 matching bases. Trimming stripped 2 bases from V and 0 bases from J, with 11 bases between. Germline values: CDR1 SNHLY, CDR2 FYNNEI. The CDR3 spans 17 residues. DNA for the CDR3: TGTGCCAGCAGTGAAAGACAGGCGTACTCTGGGGCCAACGTCCTGACTTTC. Protein product: CASSERQAYSGANVLTF.

The rearrangement links TRBV4-1 to TRBJ1-2; D may be TRBD1 (5 bases). Trimming cost V 0 bases and J 8 bases, with 13 bases left between them. The germline V gene encodes CDR1 MGHRA and CDR2 YSYEKL. The CDR3 has 14 amino acids. The CDR3 is CASSQDVVPGGYTF. CDR3 DNA: TGCGCCAGCAGCCAAGACGTCGTGCCAGGGGGCTACACCTTC.

A note on this clone: At one of its ends the junction is not consistent with the germline gene, which may arise from a read error. The CDR3 nucleotides are TGTGCCAGCAGCCTAACCGGGACAGGGGGCACCGGGGAGCTGTTTTTT. Its protein product is CASSLTGTGGTGELFF. The chain is built from TRBV7-3 and TRBJ2-2; 11 nucleotides match TRBD1. Germline CDR1 reads SGHTA; CDR2 reads FQGTGA. The CDR3 length is 16 residues.

The DNA of the CDR3 is TGCGCCAGCAGCTTACAGGGGGGGAGCCAAGAGACCCAGTACTTC. Protein: CASSLQGGSQETQYF. This rearrangement joins TRBV5-1 to TRBJ2-5; D may be TRBD1 (8 bases). This CDR3 spans 15 amino acids. Trimming took off 2 bases at V and 1 base at J, with 12 bases between the two ends. Germline V gene lookup returns CDR1 SGHRS and CDR2 YFSETQ.

The chain links TRBV19 to TRBJ1-1, with 7 nucleotides matching TRBD1. Germline loops: CDR1 LNHDA, CDR2 SQIVND (reference sequence). The CDR3 length is 14 residues. After removal of 7 bases from V and 0 bases from J, the junction contained 5 bases not matched to a gene. In DNA form, the CDR3 reads TGTGCCAGTACCAGGGACAGATTGAACACTGAAGCTTTCTTT. Its translation: CASTRDRLNTEAFF.

The chain joins TRBV7-3 to TRBJ1-6; TRBD1 agrees at 12 bases. The germline V gene has CDR1 SGHTA and CDR2 FQGTGA. This CDR3 has 14 amino acids. Trimming took 3 bases from V and 10 from J; bases not matched to a gene: 1. The CDR3 loop reads CASSLGTGGSPLHF. CDR3 nucleotides: TGTGCCAGCAGCTTGGGGACAGGGGGCTCACCCCTCCACTTT.

This clone was seen once. V and J are TRBV5-1 and TRBJ2-1, with 10 bases lining up with TRBD2. Germline V gene data show CDR1 as SGHRS and CDR2 as YFSETQ. This CDR3 contains 15 residues. The V and J ends lost 0 bases and 9 bases, in that order; junction bases with no gene match: 6. This CDR3 is CASSLAVAGGIEQFF. CDR3 nucleotides: TGCGCCAGCAGCTTGGCCGTAGCGGGAGGTATTGAGCAGTTCTTC.

This chain joins TRBV20-1 and TRBJ1-1; D not resolved. The CDR3 is 11 residues long. Germline assignment: CDR1 DFQATT and CDR2 SNEGSKA (reference sequence). The V end was cut by 6 bases, the J end by 1 base, with 6 bases between. The CDR3: CSALPNTEAFF. In nucleotides, the CDR3 is TGCAGTGCCCTCCCGAACACTGAAGCTTTCTTT.

In regard to this clone: One end of the junction fails to match germline, which may point to a read error. V gene TRBV7-7 combines with J gene TRBJ2-5; 12 nucleotides line up with TRBD1. Germline V gene lookup returns CDR1 SSHAT and CDR2 FNYEAQ (reference sequence). The CDR3 spans 17 residues. Written as DNA, the CDR3 is TGTGCTAGCAGCTTAGCCTCCGGGACAGGGGGCGCGGAGACCCAGTACTTC. It translates to CASSLASGTGGAETQYF.

This chain connects TRBV5-1 to TRBJ1-1, with unresolved D. CDR1 and CDR2 (germline): SGHRS, YFSETQ. Trimming cost V 4 bases and J 5 bases, with 9 bases left between them. This CDR3 has 12 residues. CDR3 sequence reads: CASSIGSTEAFF. In DNA, the CDR3 is TGCGCCAGCAGCATAGGGAGTACTGAAGCTTTCTTT.

The CDR3 sequence: CASRGEGYGTEAFF. In DNA form, the CDR3 reads TGTGCCAGCAGGGGAGAAGGGTACGGCACTGAAGCTTTCTTT. The chain recombines TRBV2 with TRBJ1-1; D is unclear. Trimming shortened V by 6 bases and J by 4 bases, and 15 bases separated the two germline ends. Germline V gene lookup returns CDR1 SNHLY and CDR2 FYNNEI. There are 14 residues in the CDR3.

A few counts support this clone. The chain joins TRBV10-1 to TRBJ2-5, with D possibly being TRBD1 (5 bases). This CDR3 has 14 residues. V lost 2 bases and J lost 3, with 10 bases in between. From germline, CDR1 is WNHNN and CDR2 SYGVQD (reference sequence). Here the CDR3 reads CASSERGKEETQYF. CDR3 DNA: TGCGCCAGCAGTGAGAGGGGAAAGGAAGAGACCCAGTACTTC.

This chain links TRBV15 with TRBJ1-1; TRBD1 agrees at 7 bases. The CDR3 length is 13 residues. In germline, CDR1 is LNHNV, CDR2 YYDKDF (reference sequence). After removal of 6 bases from V and 5 bases from J, the junction contained 6 bases not matched to a gene. CDR3 coding DNA: TGTGCCACCAGTCACAGGGGAGGTACTGAAGCTTTCTTT. Translation gives CATSHRGGTEAFF.

This clone was detected only a few times. The chain joins TRBV6-5 to TRBJ2-7; a weak D match, TRBD1 (6 bases). The CDR3 sequence is 14 residues long. CDR1 is MNHEY, CDR2 SVGAGI, per germline. The V end lost 6 bases, the J end lost 7 bases, and 19 bases lay between the germline ends. The CDR3 region is CASSATGQGWEQYF. The CDR3 DNA follows: TGTGCCAGCAGCGCGACAGGCCAGGGTTGGGAGCAGTACTTC.

The chain combines TRBV5-1 with TRBJ2-2; 7 bases line up with TRBD2. V dropped 4 bases and J dropped 5; count of bases not matched to a gene: 5. Germline CDR1 and CDR2: SGHRS and YFSETQ. This CDR3 is built from 14 residues. CDR3 nucleotides: TGCGCCAGCAGCCCCGGGGAGGGGACCGGGGAGCTGTTTTTT. It translates to CASSPGEGTGELFF. Together with reference TRBV5-1 and TRBJ2-2, the CDR3 gives the full variable domain: KAGVTQTPRYLIKTRGQQVTLSCSPISGHRSVSWYQQTPGQGLQFLFEYFSETQRNKGNFPGRFSGRQFSNSRSEMNVSTLELGDSALYLCASSPGEGTGELFFGEGSRLTVL.

The CDR3 nucleotides read TGTGCCAGCAGTTATGGGGGGGGCAATCAGCCCCAGCATTTT. Translation gives CASSYGGGNQPQHF. The genes are TRBV6-5 and TRBJ1-5, with D perhaps TRBD1 (5 bases). There are 14 residues in the CDR3. The V end lost 3 bases, the J end lost 2 bases, and 8 bases lay between the germline ends. The germline V gene has CDR1 MNHEY and CDR2 SVGAGI.

The chain carries TRBV4-1 and TRBJ2-1; 10 bases agree with TRBD2. CDR1 MGHRA and CDR2 YSYEKL come from the germline V gene. This CDR3 comprises 17 residues. The J segment lost 4 bases and the V segment lost 0 bases, leaving 6 bases of the junction unmatched. The CDR3 sequence: CASSQDKREGSYNEQFF. Here the CDR3 DNA reads TGCGCCAGCAGCCAAGATAAGCGGGAGGGCTCTTACAATGAGCAGTTCTTC.

The chain uses TRBV3-1 (or the pseudogene TRBV3-2) and TRBJ2-5, with TRBD2 matching 12 bases. V was clipped by 1 base and J by 5 bases; unmatched bases: 2. Germline CDR1 reads LGHDT; CDR2 reads YNNKEL (reference sequence). This CDR3 is built from 15 residues. The CDR3 loop is CASSQGTSGDETQYF. Here the CDR3 DNA reads TGTGCCAGCAGCCAAGGGACTAGCGGGGATGAGACCCAGTACTTC.

The chain combines TRBV6-4 with TRBJ2-1; 9 nucleotides match TRBD2. Germline CDR1 reads MRHNA; CDR2 reads SNTAGT. The CDR3 length is 13 residues. The V gene end was trimmed by 3 bases and the J gene end by 8 bases; junction bases not matched to a gene: 2. The CDR3 sequence: CASSDSGRDEQFF. CDR3 bases: TGTGCCAGCAGTGATAGCGGGAGAGATGAGCAGTTCTTC.

The gene calls are TRBV7-9 and TRBJ1-1, with D unresolved. The CDR3 spans 15 residues. Trimming stripped 5 bases from V and 6 bases from J, with 19 bases between. CDR1 is SEHNR, CDR2 FQNEAQ, per germline (reference sequence). The CDR3 nucleotides are TGTGCCAGCAGCCCGCGTGGACTAATGGGCGCTGAAGCTTTCTTT. This gives the protein CASSPRGLMGAEAFF. Combining the CDR3 with reference TRBV7-9 and TRBJ1-1 gives the whole variable domain DTGVSQNPRHKITKRGQNVTFRCDPISEHNRLYWYRQTLGQGPEFLTYFQNEAQLEKSRLLSDRFSAERPKGSFSTLEIQRTEQGDSAMYLCASSPRGLMGAEAFFGQGTRLTVV.

The chain has TRBV14 and TRBJ2-1, with 11 bases fitting TRBD2. The CDR3 contains 17 residues. J gave up 3 bases and V 4 bases, and 8 bases lay outside the gene matches. Germline loops: CDR1 SGHDN, CDR2 FVKESK. The CDR3 DNA reads as TGTGCCAGCAGCCCCGGGCTAGCGGGAGGCCACTACAATGAGCAGTTCTTC. Amino acids: CASSPGLAGGHYNEQFF.

The genes are TRBV11-1 and TRBJ1-2, with 8 bases identical to TRBD1. The V gene's germline CDR1 is SGHAT and CDR2 FQDESV (reference sequence). With V trimmed by 4 bases and J by 8 bases, 15 bases remained unmatched. This CDR3 is 16 amino acids long. Here the CDR3 reads CASSSKGDRRASGYTF. In DNA, the CDR3 is TGTGCCAGCAGCTCAAAGGGGGACAGGAGAGCCTCGGGCTACACCTTC.

V usage is TRBV7-2 and J usage is TRBJ1-5; TRBD1 agrees at 9 bases. Germline V lookup: CDR1 SGHTA, CDR2 FQGNSA. CDR3 size: 14 residues. J lost 6 bases, V lost 6 bases, and 6 bases had no gene match. Written as DNA, the CDR3 is TGTGCCAGCAGAGCCGGGACAGGGAGTCAGCCCCAGCATTTT. Translation: CASRAGTGSQPQHF.

The chain recombines TRBV5-5 with TRBJ2-1, with 8 nucleotides matching TRBD2. CDR3 length: 20 residues. The junction had 15 bases not matched to a gene; V was cut back by 1 base and J by 0 bases. The germline V gene encodes CDR1 SGHKS and CDR2 YYEKEE (reference sequence). CDR3 in amino acids: CASSLSGTRPSGSSYNEQFF. CDR3 nucleotides: TGTGCCAGCAGCTTGTCGGGGACGCGACCCAGCGGGAGCTCCTACAATGAGCAGTTCTTC.

The chain has TRBV2 and TRBJ2-7; 9 nucleotides match TRBD1. The CDR3 runs to 15 residues. The V gene's germline CDR1 is SNHLY and CDR2 FYNNEI. V lost 6 bases and J lost 6; bases outside the gene matches: 12. The CDR3 spells CASSPSGTGNREQYF. CDR3 nucleotides: TGTGCCAGCAGCCCATCCGGGACAGGGAATCGCGAGCAGTACTTC.